This T cell receptor (beta chain) was sequenced in a study of cytomegalovirus exposure and HLA in healthy donors. The CDR3 is 14 residues long. Between the trimmed V and J ends, which lost 3 bases and 2 bases, there was a span of 11 bases. Study-wide results and caveats: Judged likely to be a sequencing artifact was a cluster of highly shared sequence variants. Reports indicate that TCR beta sequences accurately predicted the HLA-A and HLA-B alleles of most subjects. In a later analysis, a missense DCLRE1C variant was linked to TCR beta V- and J-gene trimming. The study assumed roughly uniform donor sequencing depth for presence/absence analyses.

PCR used 60 Vbeta primers and 13 Jbeta primers. Using immunoSEQ multiplex PCR, the repertoire was profiled, and TCRdb retains in-frame clones only, with some absent. This table has some 130,000 clones, roughly 80% appearing once. Note on this clone: The antigen remains unidentified.

The rearrangement links TRBV23-1 to TRBJ2-7; a weak D match, TRBD2 (5 bases). TRBV23-1 is noted as an ORF with a role that remains uncertain. The receptor was isolated from a young man in good health and CMV-seronegative. Sequenced material: PBMCs. The CDR3: CASSHSTKPYEQYF. The CDR3 coding sequence is TGCGCCAGCAGTCACTCGACTAAACCCTACGAGCAGTACTTC.